This T cell receptor (beta chain) was captured in a study of a mutant IDH1 vaccine in newly diagnosed glioma. Study-level background: The study started vaccination 4-6 weeks after radiotherapy alone, or with temozolomide cycles.

Sequenced by immunoSEQ multiplex PCR; TCRdb stores in-frame clones only, minus some. The data hold approximately 61,000 clones, with about 86% observed a single time. The V gene's germline CDR1 is SQVTM and CDR2 ANQGSEA. CDR3 length: 14 amino acids. V lost 4 bases to trimming and J lost 6 bases; unmatched junction nucleotides: 11. In regard to this clone: Antigen: not known.

Specified time point: week 5, during vaccination. Mutant IDH1 20-mer peptide, at 300 ug, made up each vaccine dose, with topical imiquimod. This clonotype was obtained from a woman in her forties or fifties with glioma. The sequencing here drew on PBMCs, taken from a glioma patient whose treatment included an IDH1 peptide vaccine. The chain recombines TRBV29-1 with TRBJ1-1, with 7 positions matching TRBD1. This CDR3 reads CSVGAGGFMAEAFF. The CDR3 DNA follows: TGCAGCGTTGGGGCAGGGGGATTTATGGCTGAAGCTTTCTTT.